The clone carrying this TCR beta chain has only a few counts. Original processing notes: Estimation of nucleated cell counts was performed using reference gene primer amplification. This table comes from immunoSEQ multiplex PCR, and its TCRdb copy is limited to in-frame clones, with some not included. V, J and clone size were drawn from that table, and D and trimming were deduced from the DNA. The table lists 350,000 to 450,000 clones, less than 90% of them singletons. Trimming removed 6 bases at V and 0 bases at J, with 15 bases between. This CDR3 is 15 amino acids long. In germline, CDR1 is DFQATT, CDR2 SNEGSKA (reference sequence). This sample was included in a study of blood T cell repertoires in COVID-19. About the study: Researchers got acute and convalescent COVID-19 samples from the United States, Italy and Spain. PBMCs, B-cell-depleted T cells, or T cells were the source of the cDNA or gDNA that made up the material.

The V gene is TRBV20-1, the J gene TRBJ1-5, with D unclear. The sequenced sample was peripheral blood. The origin of this receptor is a woman aged 55-69 years with COVID-19, enrolled during active disease. CDR3 amino acids: CSASADGLSNQPQHF. The CDR3 coding sequence is TGCAGTGCGAGTGCAGATGGCCTTAGCAATCAGCCCCAGCATTTT.